This T cell receptor (beta chain) comes out of a study of blood T cell repertoires in COVID-19. As for the study in general: The United States, Italy and Spain provided the acute and convalescent COVID-19 samples.

Authors' analysis steps: From reference gene primer amplification, estimates of nucleated cell counts were derived. The protocol was immunoSEQ multiplex PCR, while the TCRdb copy is restricted to in-frame clones and leaves out a portion. V, J and clone size are those of that table, while D and trimming were read from the DNA. The sample lists about 150,000 clones; about 88% were seen once. Seattle enrolled patients during active infection and tracked them longitudinally. The CDR3 runs to 13 residues. V gave up 6 bases and J gave up 1 base, with 8 bases separating them. Germline V CDR1 and CDR2: KGHDR, SFDVKD.

This chain connects TRBV24-1 to TRBJ2-5; D unclear. Sample: peripheral blood. This TCR was sampled from a man aged 55-75 years with COVID-19, enrolled during active disease. The CDR3 DNA sequence: TGTGCCACCAGTCGGTCCGGCCAAGAGACCCAGTACTTC. Its protein is CATSRSGQETQYF.